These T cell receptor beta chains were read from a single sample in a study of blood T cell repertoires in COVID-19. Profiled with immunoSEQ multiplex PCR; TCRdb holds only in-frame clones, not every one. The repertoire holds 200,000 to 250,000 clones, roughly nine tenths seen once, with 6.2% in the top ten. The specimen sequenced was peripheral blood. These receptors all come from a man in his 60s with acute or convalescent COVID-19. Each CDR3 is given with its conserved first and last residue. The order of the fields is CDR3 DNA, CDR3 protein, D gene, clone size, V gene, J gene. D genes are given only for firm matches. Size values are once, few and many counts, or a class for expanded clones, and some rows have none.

TGTGCCAGCAGCAGACAGGGTCCAGCTATTGAAGCTTTCTTT	CASSRQGPAIEAFF	TRBD1	-	TRBV5-6	TRBJ1-1
TGTGCCACCAGCAGAGATACGGTGGGAGGTGAAAAACTGTTTTTT	CATSRDTVGGEKLFF	-	few	TRBV15	TRBJ1-4
TGTGCCAGCAGTTTCCAAACAGCCTATAATTCACCCCTCCACTTT	CASSFQTAYNSPLHF	-	-	TRBV28	TRBJ1-6
TGTGCCAGCACGCGAACAGGGGGCGCAGACTATGGCTACACCTTC	CASTRTGGADYGYTF	TRBD1	-	TRBV6-5	TRBJ1-2
TGTGCCTCCCAGGGGGCAGACGGGGAGCTGTTTTTT	CASQGADGELFF	TRBD1	-	TRBV6-1	TRBJ2-2
TGTGCCAGCAGTCCTACGTATGGCTACACCTTC	CASSPTYGYTF	-	-	TRBV28	TRBJ1-2
TGTGCCAGCAGCATTAGCGGGAGCACAGATACGCAGTATTTT	CASSISGSTDTQYF	TRBD2	-	TRBV7-2	TRBJ2-3
TGTGCCAGCAGCGTAGTAGGGTGGGGGCCCGGGACAGAAGACACTGAAGCTTTCTTT	CASSVVGWGPGTEDTEAFF	TRBD1	-	TRBV9	TRBJ1-1
TGTGCCAGCAGTCTGCCCGGCGGGGAGCTGTTTTTT	CASSLPGGELFF	-	-	TRBV27	TRBJ2-2
TGTGCCAGCAGCTTAGGCGGGACGAGGGGCTCAATGGAGCAGTTCTTC	CASSLGGTRGSMEQFF	-	-	TRBV11-1	TRBJ2-1
TGTGCCAGCAGGGGAGGTCGGGACTCCCCTATCGACGAGCAGTACTTC	CASRGGRDSPIDEQYF	-	-	TRBV5-4	TRBJ2-7
TGTGCCAGCACCACTTTTACGTACCATGAAAAACTGTTTTTT	CASTTFTYHEKLFF	-	-	TRBV27	TRBJ1-4
TGCGCCAGCAGCTTGGCCGGGGGACAGGGCGGAGAGACCCAGTACTTC	CASSLAGGQGGETQYF	TRBD1	-	TRBV5-1	TRBJ2-5
TGCGCCAGCAGCCGGGAGGGACCGGGGGCTACTGAAGCTTTCTTT	CASSREGPGATEAFF	-	once	TRBV5-1	TRBJ1-1
TGCAGTGCTAGTCACAGGGGGAAGGGCAATCAGCCCCAGCATTTT	CSASHRGKGNQPQHF	TRBD1	-	TRBV20-1	TRBJ1-5
TGTGCCAGCTCACCACCGGGACAGGGTCGTAATGGCTACACCTTC	CASSPPGQGRNGYTF	TRBD1	-	TRBV18	TRBJ1-2
TGCAGTACTCGGGGGGGCTACGAGCAGTACTTC	CSTRGGYEQYF	TRBD2	-	TRBV20-1	TRBJ2-7
TGTGCCAGCTCACCGTCCGGCACGGGAGGAAAACTGTTTTTT	CASSPSGTGGKLFF	-	-	TRBV18	TRBJ1-4
TGCGCCAGCAGCCAAGATGAAGAACAATACAATGAGCAGTTCTTC	CASSQDEEQYNEQFF	-	-	TRBV4-1	TRBJ2-1
TGTGCCAGCAGCTTAGACCCTGCGCAGGCCGGGGCCGGGGAGCTGTTTTTT	CASSLDPAQAGAGELFF	-	-	TRBV7-3	TRBJ2-2
TGTGCCTGGAGTTCCCAGGTTGGACAGAATCAGCCCCAGCATTTT	CAWSSQVGQNQPQHF	-	-	TRBV30	TRBJ1-5
TGTGCCAGCAGGCCACAGGGGGAGCCTAACTATGGCTACACCTTC	CASRPQGEPNYGYTF	TRBD1	-	TRBV28	TRBJ1-2
TGTGCCAGTAGTATTGGGACACACGAAGAAAAACTGTTTTTT	CASSIGTHEEKLFF	-	-	TRBV19	TRBJ1-4
TGTGCCAGCAGCCGAATTACAGGGGGAGCTGAAGCTTTCTTT	CASSRITGGAEAFF	TRBD1	-	TRBV7-9	TRBJ1-1
TGTGCCAGCAGACCCTCTAGGGGCGTACGGGAAGCTTTCTTT	CASRPSRGVREAFF	-	-	TRBV6-5	TRBJ1-1